This passage covers 11 T cell receptor beta chains from one sample sequenced in a study of blood T cell repertoires in COVID-19. Libraries were prepared by immunoSEQ multiplex PCR; TCRdb keeps only in-frame clonotypes and omits some of them. The sample has some 180,000 clones, around four fifths seen once; the top ten hold 2.5% to 3.5%. The source material was peripheral blood. The receptors stem from a woman aged 80 or over with active or convalescent COVID-19.

This chain joins TRBV5-1 and TRBJ1-5; 9 bases align to TRBD1. The CDR3 runs to 15 residues. The V segment lost 4 bases and the J segment 3 bases; nucleotides outside the gene matches: 5. Germline V gene sequence: CDR1 SGHRS, CDR2 YFSETQ. DNA of the CDR3: TGCGCCAGCAGCGAAGGACAGGGGTACAATCAGCCCCAGCATTTT. Its protein product is CASSEGQGYNQPQHF.

The chain carries TRBV28 and TRBJ1-2; tentative D call: TRBD1 (6 bases). The CDR3 loop spans 15 amino acids. Trimming shortened V by 6 bases and J by 5 bases, and 19 bases separated the two germline ends. Germline V gene data show CDR1 as MDHEN and CDR2 as SYDVKM. The CDR3 reads CASRSQGIPRYGYTF. In DNA form, the CDR3 reads TGTGCCAGCAGATCTCAGGGGATCCCACGGTATGGCTACACCTTC.

The chain employs TRBV9 and TRBJ2-5, with a tentative D call TRBD2 (5 bases). Between the trimmed V and J ends, which lost 1 base and 3 bases, there was a span of 7 bases. Germline V gives CDR1 SGDLS, CDR2 YYNGEE. The CDR3 runs 13 residues. CDR3 region: CASSVNSEETQYF. The CDR3 DNA reads as TGTGCCAGCAGCGTAAATAGCGAAGAGACCCAGTACTTC.

This chain uses TRBV5-1 with TRBJ1-2; D uncertain. The CDR3 consists of 14 residues. Germline values: CDR1 SGHRS, CDR2 YFSETQ. V gave up 7 bases and J gave up 4 bases, with 17 bases separating them. The CDR3 region has the DNA TGCGCCAGCGGAACAGATCATGCCACCTATGGCTACACCTTC. Translated, it gives CASGTDHATYGYTF.

This clone was observed a single time. This chain connects TRBV7-2 to TRBJ1-1, with D possibly being TRBD1 (5 bases). CDR1 is SGHTA and CDR2 is FQGNSA in the germline V gene. The CDR3 spans 13 residues. V was clipped by 6 bases and J by 0 bases, with 8 bases between them. Here the CDR3 DNA reads TGTGCCAGCAGGCAGGGCCTGAACACTGAAGCTTTCTTT. Translated: CASRQGLNTEAFF.

This clone was seen once. The chain carries TRBV3-1 (or the pseudogene TRBV3-2) and TRBJ2-3; 13 bases fit TRBD2. J was trimmed by 3 bases and V by 1 base; bases with no gene match: 7. The CDR3 consists of 18 residues. Germline loops: CDR1 LGHDT, CDR2 YNNKEL (reference sequence). CDR3 nucleotides: TGTGCCAGCAGCCAAGCCCTACTAGCGGGGGGGCAGACAGATACGCAGTATTTT. Translation gives CASSQALLAGGQTDTQYF.

This chain connects TRBV11-2 to TRBJ2-1, with 8 bases aligning to TRBD1. Germline CDR1 is SGHAT and CDR2 is FQNNGV. V lost 6 bases to trimming and J lost 2 bases; unmatched junction nucleotides: 3. This CDR3 has 14 residues. The CDR3 region is CASSVQGAYNEQFF. CDR3 DNA: TGTGCCAGCAGTGTACAGGGGGCCTACAATGAGCAGTTCTTC.

V gene TRBV6-5 combines with J gene TRBJ1-3; possibly TRBD1 for D (5 bases). Germline V gene data show CDR1 as MNHEY and CDR2 as SVGAGI. V lost 7 bases to trimming and J lost 6 bases, with 10 bases between them. This CDR3 region has 12 residues. CDR3 sequence: CASKQGSNTIYF. The CDR3 DNA sequence: TGTGCCAGCAAGCAGGGTTCAAACACCATATATTTT.

The J gene is TRBJ1-2, the V gene TRBV6-5; D call uncertain. The CDR3 has 13 residues. Trimming pared 8 bases from V and 4 bases from J, leaving 14 bases between. Germline V lookup: CDR1 MNHEY, CDR2 SVGAGI. The CDR3 DNA is TGTGCCAGCCATGAAAGGGAGTTCTATGGCTACACCTTC. Translated: CASHEREFYGYTF.

The rearrangement joins TRBV7-2 to TRBJ2-1; 11 bases map to TRBD2. Looked up from germline, CDR1 is SGHTA and CDR2 is FQGNSA. V shed 3 bases, J shed 6 bases, and the junction held 7 bases outside the gene matches. The CDR3 contains 16 residues. CDR3 protein: CASSFSSGGSFNEQFF. CDR3 coding DNA: TGTGCCAGCAGCTTCTCTAGCGGGGGGAGTTTCAATGAGCAGTTCTTC.

The chain uses TRBV3-1 (or the pseudogene TRBV3-2) and TRBJ2-7, with D maybe TRBD2 (7 bases). The CDR3 runs 17 residues. CDR1 is LGHDT and CDR2 is YNNKEL in the germline V gene (reference sequence). Trimming stripped 5 bases from V and 2 bases from J, with 22 bases between. This CDR3 reads CASSFRPLQGLTYEQYF. CDR3 in DNA: TGTGCCAGCAGCTTTAGGCCCTTACAGGGACTAACCTACGAGCAGTACTTC.